The 19 T cell receptor beta chains listed next were all sequenced from one sample in a study of shared clonotypes between healthy human individuals. The method was immunoSEQ multiplex PCR; TCRdb's version includes in-frame clones alone and lacks a portion of them. The sample yields about 960,000 clones, around 80% seen once. Sequencing was done on a sample of memory CD4+ T cells sorted from blood. Subset noted: CD45RA-negative fraction. The origin of the receptors is a man younger than 30 in good health.

The chain carries TRBV6-5 and TRBJ1-1, with D possibly TRBD1 on 5 matching bases. Germline V CDR1 and CDR2: MNHEY, SVGAGI. The V and J ends lost 8 bases and 4 bases respectively, with 17 bases between them. The CDR3 extends over 14 amino acids. The DNA for the CDR3 is TGTGCCAGCGGGGTACGACGCGGGGGCACTGAAGCTTTCTTT. Its translation is CASGVRRGGTEAFF.

This clone was seen many times. Other DNA sequences in this sample translate to the same CDR3. The chain combines TRBV2 with TRBJ2-7, with D unclear. This CDR3 has 12 amino acids. V gave up 4 bases and J gave up 0 bases, with 4 bases separating them. From germline, CDR1 is SNHLY and CDR2 FYNNEI. Here the CDR3 reads CASSGDSYEQYF. CDR3 nucleotide sequence: TGTGCCAGCAGTGGCGACTCCTACGAGCAGTACTTC.

V is TRBV18 and J is TRBJ2-7, with no clear D. The CDR3 sequence is 13 residues long. Trimming took 5 bases from V and 7 from J, leaving 15 bases between them. Germline V gene data show CDR1 as KGHSH and CDR2 as LQKENI. The CDR3 is CASSDSPSREQYF. CDR3 sequence (DNA): TGTGCCAGCTCAGATTCCCCCTCTCGGGAGCAGTACTTC.

The gene calls are TRBV4-3 and TRBJ2-7; D is tentatively TRBD1 or TRBD2 (6 bases each). The CDR3 extends over 16 amino acids. Germline values: CDR1 LGHNA, CDR2 YSLEER. Deletions cut 0 bases from V and 6 bases from J, with 18 bases between. The CDR3 DNA reads TGCGCCAGCAGCCAAGATGTGGGGGGCGCGAGATCCGAGCAGTACTTC. As protein: CASSQDVGGARSEQYF.

This chain connects TRBV7-9 to TRBJ2-7; D is undetermined. The CDR3 extends over 12 amino acids. Between the trimmed V and J ends, which lost 4 bases and 6 bases, there was a span of 10 bases. CDR1 and CDR2 (germline): SEHNR, FQNEAQ (reference sequence). Written as DNA, the CDR3 is TGTGCCAGCAGCTCAACAACCCCCGAGCAGTACTTC. The encoded protein is CASSSTTPEQYF.

The V and J genes are TRBV6-5 and TRBJ1-6, with unresolved D. Trimming shortened V by 0 bases and J by 6 bases, and 12 bases separated the two germline ends. Germline-derived CDR1 and CDR2 are MNHEY and SVGAGI. The CDR3 is 16 amino acids. The CDR3 is CASSYSSATVNSPLHF. The CDR3 DNA is TGTGCCAGCAGTTACTCGAGCGCAACTGTTAATTCACCCCTCCACTTT.

The J gene is TRBJ2-6, the V gene TRBV30, with D uncertain. V was trimmed by 0 bases and J by 0 bases, leaving 6 bases between them. Per germline, CDR1 GTSNPN and CDR2 SVGIG (reference sequence). The CDR3 contains 15 residues. CDR3 residues: CAWSVDLSGANVLTF. CDR3 DNA: TGTGCCTGGAGTGTAGATCTCTCTGGGGCCAACGTCCTGACTTTC.

In DNA form, the CDR3 reads TGCGCCAGCAGTGTTACAGGGCCGAACACCGGGGAGCTGTTTTTT. The encoded protein is CASSVTGPNTGELFF. The chain couples TRBV5-1 to TRBJ2-2, with D maybe TRBD1 (6 bases). The V end lost 5 bases, the J end lost 0 bases, and 11 bases lay between the germline ends. CDR1 and CDR2 (germline): SGHRS, YFSETQ. The CDR3 length is 15 residues.

This clone was detected only a few times. This rearrangement joins TRBV14 to TRBJ2-5; D is ambiguous. The CDR3 contains 11 residues. CDR1 and CDR2 from the germline V gene are SGHDN and FVKESK. V dropped 1 base and J dropped 7 bases, with 4 bases sitting between them. The CDR3 sequence is CASSQGVTQYF. CDR3 DNA: TGTGCCAGCAGCCAAGGGGTGACCCAGTACTTC.

The chain has TRBV7-9 and TRBJ2-1; unclear D gene. Trimming cost V 0 bases and J 6 bases, with 9 bases left between them. This CDR3 has 14 amino acids. CDR1 SEHNR and CDR2 FQNEAQ come from the germline V gene (reference sequence). CDR3 sequence: CASSLAAVSNEQFF. The CDR3 DNA sequence: TGTGCCAGCAGCTTAGCTGCCGTATCCAATGAGCAGTTCTTC.

As concerns this clone: Additional DNA sequences in this sample encode the identical CDR3. This chain links TRBV18 with TRBJ2-7, with TRBD2 as a possible D gene (5 bases). Trimming took 0 bases from V and 3 from J, leaving 6 bases between them. Germline CDR1 is KGHSH and CDR2 is LQKENI. CDR3 length equals 13 residues. In DNA form, the CDR3 reads TGTGCCAGCTCACCACCGGCGGGCTACGAGCAGTACTTC. It specifies CASSPPAGYEQYF.

This clone occurred once. The chain combines TRBV6-1 with TRBJ2-5; no definite D call. Germline loops: CDR1 MNHNS, CDR2 SASEGT. V lost 1 base and J lost 6, with 15 bases in between. The CDR3 length is 15 residues. This CDR3 is CASSEVGSPAQTQYF. CDR3 DNA: TGTGCCAGCAGTGAAGTTGGGTCGCCCGCTCAGACCCAGTACTTC.

There are a few counts of this clone. The chain is built from TRBV6-1 and TRBJ2-5; the match to TRBD1 covers 12 bases. With 6 bases clipped from V and 5 bases from J, the junction kept 7 bases outside the gene matches. Germline lookup yields CDR1 MNHNS and CDR2 SASEGT. The CDR3 totals 15 residues. The CDR3 bases are TGTGCCAGCAGCTCCGGGACAGGGGGCTTCGAGACCCAGTACTTC. It translates to CASSSGTGGFETQYF.

The sample holds one count of this clone. The chain uses TRBV4-1 and TRBJ2-1, with TRBD1 matching over 8 bases. Germline loops: CDR1 MGHRA, CDR2 YSYEKL. The CDR3 runs 14 residues. The V segment lost 4 bases and the J segment 6 bases; nucleotides outside the gene matches: 5. CDR3: CASSRRDRTNEQFF. The CDR3 region has the DNA TGCGCCAGCAGCCGCCGGGACAGGACCAATGAGCAGTTCTTC.

The CDR3 region is CAWRSTGSRSPLHF. The DNA for the CDR3 is TGTGCCTGGAGGTCGACTGGAAGTCGTTCACCCCTCCACTTT. V and J are TRBV30 and TRBJ1-6; the D is unclear. Germline V lookup: CDR1 GTSNPN, CDR2 SVGIG (reference sequence). The CDR3 sequence is 14 residues long. V was pared by 3 bases and J by 9 bases, with 15 bases between.

The rearrangement links TRBV6-5 to TRBJ2-5, with 8 bases matching TRBD2. CDR3 length equals 14 residues. Trimming cost V 6 bases and J 1 base; bases outside gene matches: 4. Germline CDR1 is MNHEY and CDR2 is SVGAGI. CDR3: CASRRGEVQETQYF. The CDR3 bases are TGTGCCAGCAGGCGGGGGGAAGTCCAAGAGACCCAGTACTTC.

The gene calls are TRBV7-2 and TRBJ2-5; TRBD1 is a possible D gene (6 bases). V shed 2 bases and J shed 4 bases, with 8 bases lying between them. The CDR3 sequence is 13 residues long. Germline lookup yields CDR1 SGHTA and CDR2 FQGNSA. The CDR3 bases are TGTGCCAGCAGCTTAAACAGGGTAGAGACCCAGTACTTC. This gives the protein CASSLNRVETQYF.

As regards this clone: Other nucleotide sequences in the sample specify the same CDR3. The V and J genes are TRBV18 and TRBJ2-5; 8 positions agree with TRBD1. The germline V gene encodes CDR1 KGHSH and CDR2 LQKENI. With 3 bases clipped from V and 5 bases from J, the junction kept 5 bases outside the gene matches. This CDR3 spans 14 amino acids. This CDR3 reads CASSPAGGKETQYF. The CDR3 DNA sequence: TGTGCCAGCTCACCGGCAGGGGGCAAGGAGACCCAGTACTTC.

The V gene is TRBV19, the J gene TRBJ1-2, with a possible D match to TRBD1 (5 bases). The CDR3 is 13 amino acids. The germline CDR1 and CDR2 sequences are LNHDA and SQIVND (reference sequence). V lost 6 bases to trimming and J lost 2 bases, with 10 bases between them. The DNA of the CDR3 is TGTGCCAGTAGCGAGGACAAGAACTATGGCTACACCTTC. Translated, it gives CASSEDKNYGYTF.